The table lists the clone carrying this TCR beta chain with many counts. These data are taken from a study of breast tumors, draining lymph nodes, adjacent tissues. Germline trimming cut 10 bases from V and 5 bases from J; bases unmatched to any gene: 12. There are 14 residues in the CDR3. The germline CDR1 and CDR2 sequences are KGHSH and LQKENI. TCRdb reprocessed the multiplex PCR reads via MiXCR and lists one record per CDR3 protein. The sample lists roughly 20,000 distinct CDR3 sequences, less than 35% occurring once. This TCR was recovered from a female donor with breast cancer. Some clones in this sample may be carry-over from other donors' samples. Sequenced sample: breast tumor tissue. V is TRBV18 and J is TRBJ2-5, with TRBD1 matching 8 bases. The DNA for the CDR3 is TGTGCCACCGCACGACAGGGGTCGAGGGAGACCCAGTACTTC. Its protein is CATARQGSRETQYF.